This T cell receptor beta chain was documented in a study of blood T cell repertoires in COVID-19. Study background: Spain, Italy and the United States supplied samples that represented acute and convalescent COVID-19. PBMCs, B-cell-depleted T cells, or T cells provided the cDNA or gDNA that made up the material.

The V gene's germline CDR1 is SSHAT and CDR2 FNYEAQ (reference sequence). V lost 6 bases and J lost 7; bases outside the gene matches: 9. The CDR3 has 17 residues. Under the authors' procedure: How many nucleated cells were present was estimated from reference gene primer amplification. The assay was immunoSEQ multiplex PCR, and TCRdb's table has in-frame clones only and misses some. V, J and clone size reflect that table, while D and trimming were determined from the DNA. The sample has over 85,000 clones, approximately 86% seen once. Concerning this clone: Other DNA sequences from this sample encode an identical CDR3 as well.

The rearrangement links TRBV7-7 to TRBJ2-1, with 16 bases lining up with TRBD2. This receptor was taken from a man between 60 and 70 years old with acute or convalescent COVID-19. Material for sequencing was peripheral blood. Written as DNA, the CDR3 is TGTGCCAGCAGTGCAGGGACTAGCGGGAGGGTCGGGAATGAGCAGTTCTTC. Translating gives CASSAGTSGRVGNEQFF.